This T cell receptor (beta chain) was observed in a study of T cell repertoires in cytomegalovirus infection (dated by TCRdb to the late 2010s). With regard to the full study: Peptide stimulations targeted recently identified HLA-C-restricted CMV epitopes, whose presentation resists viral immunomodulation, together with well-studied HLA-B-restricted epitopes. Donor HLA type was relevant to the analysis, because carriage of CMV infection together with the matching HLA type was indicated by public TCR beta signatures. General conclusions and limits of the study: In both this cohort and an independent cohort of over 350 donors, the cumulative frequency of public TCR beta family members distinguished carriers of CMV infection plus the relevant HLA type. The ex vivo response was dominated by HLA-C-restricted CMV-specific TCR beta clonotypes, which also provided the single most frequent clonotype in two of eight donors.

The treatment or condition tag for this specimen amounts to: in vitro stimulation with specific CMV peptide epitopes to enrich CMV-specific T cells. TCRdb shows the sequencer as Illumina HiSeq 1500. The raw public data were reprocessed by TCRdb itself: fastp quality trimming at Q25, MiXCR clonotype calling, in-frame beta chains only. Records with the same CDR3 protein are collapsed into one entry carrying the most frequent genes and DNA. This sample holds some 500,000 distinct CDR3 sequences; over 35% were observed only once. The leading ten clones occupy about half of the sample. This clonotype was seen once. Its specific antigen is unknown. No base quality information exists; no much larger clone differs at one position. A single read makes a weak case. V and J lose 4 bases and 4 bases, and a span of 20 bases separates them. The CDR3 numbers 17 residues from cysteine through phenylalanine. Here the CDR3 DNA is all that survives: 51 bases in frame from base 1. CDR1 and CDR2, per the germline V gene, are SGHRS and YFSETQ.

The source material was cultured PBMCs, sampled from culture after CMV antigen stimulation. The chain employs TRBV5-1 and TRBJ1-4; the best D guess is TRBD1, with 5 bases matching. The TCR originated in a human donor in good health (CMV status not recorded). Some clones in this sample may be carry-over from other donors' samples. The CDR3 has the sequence CASSPRQRGWGNEKLFF. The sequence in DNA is TGCGCCAGCAGCCCACGACAGCGTGGATGGGGTAATGAAAAACTGTTTTTT. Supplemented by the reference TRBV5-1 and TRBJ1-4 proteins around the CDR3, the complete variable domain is KAGVTQTPRYLIKTRGQQVTLSCSPISGHRSVSWYQQTPGQGLQFLFEYFSETQRNKGNFPGRFSGRQFSNSRSEMNVSTLELGDSALYLCASSPRQRGWGNEKLFFGSGTQLSVL.